These 8 T cell receptor beta chains were all obtained from the same sample, sequenced in a study of blood T cells in healthy people across ages. Sample-barcoded 5' priming and a J-beta primer mix drove a second PCR of roughly 7 to 11 cycles. TCRdb reanalysed the 5' RACE reads using MiXCR and keeps one entry per CDR3 protein. The data hold hundreds of thousands of distinct CDR3 sequences, with over 40% observed a single time. The sample comprised blood. The source of these receptors is an elderly woman in good health.

The chain carries TRBV5-1 and TRBJ2-2, with 9 bases matching TRBD1. This CDR3 spans 16 amino acids. Germline CDR1 is SGHRS and CDR2 is YFSETQ. V shed 5 bases and J 5 bases; nucleotides not matched to a gene: 10. The CDR3, as DNA: TGCGCCAGCAGTCATCCGGGACAGGGCGAAACCGGGGAGCTGTTTTTT. Amino acids: CASSHPGQGETGELFF.

Remarks on this clonotype: A much larger clone differs from this one at a single base, so this may be a read error. This chain uses TRBV5-5 with TRBJ2-1; D is undetermined. V was shortened by 4 bases and J by 6 bases, with 11 bases between the two germline ends. CDR3 length: 13 amino acids. Germline V CDR1 and CDR2: SGHKS, YYEKEE (reference sequence). In DNA form, the CDR3 reads TGTGCCAGCAGCGTGAACTGGTTCAATGAGCAGTTCTTC. Its translation: CASSVNWFNEQFF.

The chain employs TRBV12-3 or TRBV12-4 and TRBJ2-5, with D unclear. The V and J ends lost 3 bases and 5 bases respectively, with 10 bases between them. CDR3 length equals 13 residues. The DNA of the CDR3 is TGTGCCAGCAGTTTTGGGGTTCCGGAGACCCAGTACTTC. This encodes CASSFGVPETQYF.

This clonotype was seen repeatedly, ten times or more. V gene TRBV27 combines with J gene TRBJ2-3; 9 nucleotides align to TRBD1. CDR3 length equals 15 residues. In germline, CDR1 is MNHEY, CDR2 SMNVEV (reference sequence). Trimming took 5 bases from V and 1 from J; bases not matched to a gene: 4. This CDR3 is CASSPGQGGTDTQYF. The CDR3 coding sequence is TGTGCCAGCAGTCCGGGACAGGGAGGCACAGATACGCAGTATTTT.

J is TRBJ2-4 and V is TRBV20-1; no clear D. The J call is in doubt because the DNA end fits TRBJ2-7 better. Germline CDR1 reads DFQATT; CDR2 reads SNEGSKA (reference sequence). The CDR3 spans 13 residues. The CDR3 DNA reads as TGCAGTGCCGCTCCCCCCGGGTCCCACGAGCAGTACTTC. This encodes CSAAPPGSHEQYF.

This chain uses TRBV7-2 with TRBJ2-7, with TRBD1 identical over 11 bases. The germline V gene has CDR1 SGHTA and CDR2 FQGNSA. The CDR3 extends over 14 amino acids. With 2 bases clipped from V and 6 bases from J, the junction kept 3 bases outside the gene matches. As DNA, the CDR3 is TGTGCCAGCAGCTTAACCGGACAGGGGGCCGAGCAGTACTTC. This gives the protein CASSLTGQGAEQYF.

The chain has TRBV29-1 and TRBJ2-2; D is ambiguous. Trimming took 4 bases from V and 0 from J, leaving 12 bases between them. The CDR3 sequence is 15 residues long. The germline V gene has CDR1 SQVTM and CDR2 ANQGSEA. CDR3 residues: CSVVTAAANTGELFF. The CDR3 DNA follows: TGCAGCGTTGTTACGGCAGCCGCGAACACCGGGGAGCTGTTTTTT.

Only a few counts were recorded for this clonotype. The rearrangement links TRBV20-1 to TRBJ1-5; D gene unclear. The V gene's germline CDR1 is DFQATT and CDR2 SNEGSKA (reference sequence). V was trimmed by 0 bases and J by 6 bases, leaving 6 bases between them. This CDR3 spans 12 amino acids. This CDR3 is CSARDWGQPQHF. CDR3 nucleotides: TGCAGTGCTAGAGATTGGGGTCAGCCCCAGCATTTT.